This T cell receptor beta chain was documented in a study of CD8 T cells in ankylosing spondylitis. Findings and limits, study-wide: A number of the motif variants had already been described in reactive arthritis synovial fluid and blood.

This clonotype was counted between two and nine times. Its antigen is undetermined. Generation of TCR beta libraries employed quantitative 5'-RACE incorporating molecular barcodes. TCRdb passed the 5' RACE reads through MiXCR, listing each CDR3 protein once. Of roughly 120,000 distinct CDR3 sequences in the sample, around 7% are singletons; the top ten hold 12%. Trimming shortened V by 0 bases and J by 10 bases, and 14 bases separated the two germline ends. The V gene's germline CDR1 is SGDLS and CDR2 YYNGEE. CDR3 length equals 15 residues. The receptor was derived from a male donor with ankylosing spondylitis or in good health (not recorded which). The sequencing input was blood, either unsorted or a sorted T cell fraction (not recorded which). The chain has TRBV9 and TRBJ1-6; a weak D match, TRBD1 (6 bases). The CDR3 spells CASSVGHRDGSPLHF. DNA of the CDR3: TGTGCCAGCAGCGTAGGCCACAGGGATGGCTCACCCCTCCACTTT.